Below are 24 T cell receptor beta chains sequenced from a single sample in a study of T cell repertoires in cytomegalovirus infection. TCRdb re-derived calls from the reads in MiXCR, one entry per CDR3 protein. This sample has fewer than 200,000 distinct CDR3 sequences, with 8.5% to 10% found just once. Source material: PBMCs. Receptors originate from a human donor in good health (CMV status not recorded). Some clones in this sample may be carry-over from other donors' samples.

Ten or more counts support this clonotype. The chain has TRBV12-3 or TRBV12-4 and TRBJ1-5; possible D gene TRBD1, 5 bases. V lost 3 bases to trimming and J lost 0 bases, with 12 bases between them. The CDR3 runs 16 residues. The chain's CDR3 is CASSFNRGTSNQPQHF. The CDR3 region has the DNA TGTGCCAGCAGTTTTAATAGGGGAACTAGCAATCAGCCCCAGCATTTT.

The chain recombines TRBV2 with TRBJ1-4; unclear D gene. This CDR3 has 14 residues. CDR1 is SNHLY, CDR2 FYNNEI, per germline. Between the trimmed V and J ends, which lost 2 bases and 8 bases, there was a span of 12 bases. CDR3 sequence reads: CASSEFHRREKLFF. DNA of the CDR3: TGTGCCAGCAGTGAATTCCATAGACGGGAAAAACTGTTTTTT.

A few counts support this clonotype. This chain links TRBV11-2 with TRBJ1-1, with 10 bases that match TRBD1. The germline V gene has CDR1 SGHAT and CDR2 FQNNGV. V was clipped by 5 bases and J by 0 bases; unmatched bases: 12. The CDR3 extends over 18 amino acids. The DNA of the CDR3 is TGTGCCAGCAGCGAAGACCGGGACAGGGGCTACTTGAACACTGAAGCTTTCTTT. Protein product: CASSEDRDRGYLNTEAFF.

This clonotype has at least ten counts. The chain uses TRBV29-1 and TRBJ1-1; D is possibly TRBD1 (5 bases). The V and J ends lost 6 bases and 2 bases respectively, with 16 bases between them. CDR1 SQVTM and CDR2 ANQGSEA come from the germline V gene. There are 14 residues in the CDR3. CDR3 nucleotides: TGCAGCGTGGCTGGGAGGGGCATTAACACTGAAGCTTTCTTT. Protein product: CSVAGRGINTEAFF. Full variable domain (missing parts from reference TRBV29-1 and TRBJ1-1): SAVISQKPSRDICQRGTSLTIQCQVDSQVTMMFWYRQQPGQSLTLIATANQGSEATYESGFVIDKFPISRPNLTFSTLTVSNMSPEDSSIYLCSVAGRGINTEAFFGQGTRLTVV.

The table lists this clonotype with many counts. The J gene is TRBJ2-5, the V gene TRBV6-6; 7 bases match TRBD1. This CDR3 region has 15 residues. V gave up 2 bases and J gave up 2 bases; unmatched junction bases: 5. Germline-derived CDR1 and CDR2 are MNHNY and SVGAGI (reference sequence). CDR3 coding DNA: TGTGCCAGCAGTTACCCCGGGACAGATCAAGAGACCCAGTACTTC. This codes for CASSYPGTDQETQYF.

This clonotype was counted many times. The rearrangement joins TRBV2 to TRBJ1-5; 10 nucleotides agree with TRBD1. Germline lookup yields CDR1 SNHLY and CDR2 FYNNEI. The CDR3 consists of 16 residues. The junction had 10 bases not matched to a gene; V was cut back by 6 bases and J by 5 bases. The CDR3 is CASRYRQGARDQPQHF. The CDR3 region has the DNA TGTGCCAGCAGATATAGACAGGGGGCGCGTGATCAGCCCCAGCATTTT. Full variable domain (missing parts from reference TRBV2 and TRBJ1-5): EPEVTQTPSHQVTQMGQEVILRCVPISNHLYFYWYRQILGQKVEFLVSFYNNEISEKSEIFDDQFSVERPDGSNFTLKIRSTKLEDSAMYFCASRYRQGARDQPQHFGDGTRLSIL.

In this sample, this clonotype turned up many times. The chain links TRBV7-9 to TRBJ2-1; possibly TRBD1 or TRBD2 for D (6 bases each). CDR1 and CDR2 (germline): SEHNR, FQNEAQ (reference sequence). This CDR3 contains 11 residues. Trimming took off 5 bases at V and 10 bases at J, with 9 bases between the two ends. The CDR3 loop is CASSEGGEQFF. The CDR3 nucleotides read TGTGCCAGCAGCGAGGGGGGAGAGCAGTTCTTC.

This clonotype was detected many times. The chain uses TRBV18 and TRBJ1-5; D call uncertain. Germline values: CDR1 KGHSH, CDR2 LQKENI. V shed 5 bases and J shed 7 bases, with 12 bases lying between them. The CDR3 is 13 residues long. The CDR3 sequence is CASSIFVSQPQHF. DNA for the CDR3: TGTGCCAGCTCAATATTCGTAAGCCAGCCCCAGCATTTT.

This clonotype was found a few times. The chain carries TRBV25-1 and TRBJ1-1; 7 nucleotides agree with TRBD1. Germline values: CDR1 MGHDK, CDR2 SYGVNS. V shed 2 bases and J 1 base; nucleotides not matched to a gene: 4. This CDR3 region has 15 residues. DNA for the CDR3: TGTGCCAGCAGTGAAAGGGGACAGCAGAACACTGAAGCTTTCTTT. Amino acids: CASSERGQQNTEAFF.

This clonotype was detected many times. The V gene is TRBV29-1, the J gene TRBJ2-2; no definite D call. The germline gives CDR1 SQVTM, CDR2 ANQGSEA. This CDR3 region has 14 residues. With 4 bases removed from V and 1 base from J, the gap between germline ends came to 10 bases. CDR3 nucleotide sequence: TGCAGCGTTGCTTGGACCCGGAACACCGGGGAGCTGTTTTTT. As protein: CSVAWTRNTGELFF.

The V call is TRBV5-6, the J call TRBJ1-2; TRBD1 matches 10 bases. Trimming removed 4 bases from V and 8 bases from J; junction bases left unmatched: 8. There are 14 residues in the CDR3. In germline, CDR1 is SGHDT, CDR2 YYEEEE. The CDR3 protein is CASSTLGQGDGYTF. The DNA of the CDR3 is TGTGCCAGCAGCACCCTCGGACAGGGGGACGGCTACACCTTC.

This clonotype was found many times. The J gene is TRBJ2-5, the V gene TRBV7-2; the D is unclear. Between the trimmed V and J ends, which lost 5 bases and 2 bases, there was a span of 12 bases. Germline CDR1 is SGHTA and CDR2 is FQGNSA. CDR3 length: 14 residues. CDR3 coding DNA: TGTGCCAGCAGCCTCATCCCCGTACAAGAGACCCAGTACTTC. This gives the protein CASSLIPVQETQYF.

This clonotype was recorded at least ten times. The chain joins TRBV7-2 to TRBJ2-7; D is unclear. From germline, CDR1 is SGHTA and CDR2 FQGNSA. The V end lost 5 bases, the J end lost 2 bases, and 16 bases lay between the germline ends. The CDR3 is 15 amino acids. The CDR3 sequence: CASSTEAGGPYEQYF. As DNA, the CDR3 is TGTGCCAGCAGCACCGAGGCAGGCGGCCCCTACGAGCAGTACTTC.

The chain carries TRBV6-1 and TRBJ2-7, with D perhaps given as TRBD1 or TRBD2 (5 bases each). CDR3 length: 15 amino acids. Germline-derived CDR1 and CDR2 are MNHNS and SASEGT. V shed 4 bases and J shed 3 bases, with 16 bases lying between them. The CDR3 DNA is TGTGCCAGCAGTGTCGAGGGCAGGGTATTCTACGAGCAGTACTTC. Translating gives CASSVEGRVFYEQYF.

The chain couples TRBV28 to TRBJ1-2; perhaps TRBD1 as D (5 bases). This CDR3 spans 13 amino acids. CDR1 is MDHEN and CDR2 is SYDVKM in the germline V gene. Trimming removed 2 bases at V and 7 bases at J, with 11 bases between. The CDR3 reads CASSLEGQRGYTF. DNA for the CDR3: TGTGCCAGCAGTTTAGAGGGGCAACGTGGCTACACCTTC.

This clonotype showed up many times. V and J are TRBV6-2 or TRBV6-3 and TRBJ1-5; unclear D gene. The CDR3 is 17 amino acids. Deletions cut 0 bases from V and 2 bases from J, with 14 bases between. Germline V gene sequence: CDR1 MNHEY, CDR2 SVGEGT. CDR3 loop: CASSYSRGNGGNQPQHF. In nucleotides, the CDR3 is TGTGCCAGCAGTTACTCGAGAGGGAACGGTGGCAATCAGCCCCAGCATTTT.

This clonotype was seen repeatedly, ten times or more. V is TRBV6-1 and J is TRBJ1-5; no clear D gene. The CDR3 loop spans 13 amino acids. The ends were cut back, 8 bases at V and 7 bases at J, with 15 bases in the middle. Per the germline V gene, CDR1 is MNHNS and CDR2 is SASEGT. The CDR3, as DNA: TGTGCCAGCGGGATAGAAGGTAGCCAGCCCCAGCATTTT. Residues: CASGIEGSQPQHF.

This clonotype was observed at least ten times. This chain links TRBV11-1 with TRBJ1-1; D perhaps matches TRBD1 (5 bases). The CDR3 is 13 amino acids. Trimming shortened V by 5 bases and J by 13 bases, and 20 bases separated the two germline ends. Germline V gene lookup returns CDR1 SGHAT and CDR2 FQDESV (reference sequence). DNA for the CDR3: TGTGCCAGCAGCGCCGGGACGACCTCAAAGGGTTTCTTT. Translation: CASSAGTTSKGFF.

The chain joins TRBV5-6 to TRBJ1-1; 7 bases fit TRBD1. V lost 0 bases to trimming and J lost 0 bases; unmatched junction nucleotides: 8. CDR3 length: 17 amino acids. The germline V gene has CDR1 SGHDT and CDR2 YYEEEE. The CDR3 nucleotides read TGTGCCAGCAGCTTGGGCCGGGACAGCTTGATGAACACTGAAGCTTTCTTT. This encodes CASSLGRDSLMNTEAFF.

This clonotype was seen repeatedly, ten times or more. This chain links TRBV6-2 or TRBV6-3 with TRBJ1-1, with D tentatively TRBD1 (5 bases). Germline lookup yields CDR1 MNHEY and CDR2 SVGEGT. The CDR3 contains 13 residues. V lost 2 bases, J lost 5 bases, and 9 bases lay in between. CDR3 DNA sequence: TGTGCCAGCAGTTACGGGGGACGAACTGAAGCTTTCTTT. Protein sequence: CASSYGGRTEAFF.

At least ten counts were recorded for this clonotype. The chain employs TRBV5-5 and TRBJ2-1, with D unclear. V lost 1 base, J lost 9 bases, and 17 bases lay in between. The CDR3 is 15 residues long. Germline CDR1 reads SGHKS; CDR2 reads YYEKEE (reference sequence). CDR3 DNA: TGTGCCAGCAGCTTGAGTCAGCTAGGCCTGCGTGAGCAGTTCTTC. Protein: CASSLSQLGLREQFF.

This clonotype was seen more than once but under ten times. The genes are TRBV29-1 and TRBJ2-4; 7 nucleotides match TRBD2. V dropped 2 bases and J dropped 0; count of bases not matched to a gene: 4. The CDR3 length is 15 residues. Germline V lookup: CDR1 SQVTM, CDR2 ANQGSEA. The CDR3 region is CSVETSGAAKNIQYF. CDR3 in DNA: TGCAGCGTTGAAACCAGCGGGGCAGCCAAAAACATTCAGTACTTC. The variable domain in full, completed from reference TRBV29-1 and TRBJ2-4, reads SAVISQKPSRDICQRGTSLTIQCQVDSQVTMMFWYRQQPGQSLTLIATANQGSEATYESGFVIDKFPISRPNLTFSTLTVSNMSPEDSSIYLCSVETSGAAKNIQYFGAGTRLSVL.

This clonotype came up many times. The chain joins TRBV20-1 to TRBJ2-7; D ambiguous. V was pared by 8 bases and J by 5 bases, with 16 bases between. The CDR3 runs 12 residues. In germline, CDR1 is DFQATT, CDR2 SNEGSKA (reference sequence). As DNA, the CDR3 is TGCAGTTACCCCGGCCTTTCCGACGAGCAGTACTTC. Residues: CSYPGLSDEQYF.

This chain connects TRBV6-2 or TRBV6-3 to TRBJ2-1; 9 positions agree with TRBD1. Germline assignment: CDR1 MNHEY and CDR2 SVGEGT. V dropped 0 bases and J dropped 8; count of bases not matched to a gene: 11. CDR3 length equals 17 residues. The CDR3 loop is CASSYSLGQGMIHEQFF. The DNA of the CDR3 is TGTGCCAGCAGTTACTCCCTGGGACAGGGAATGATCCATGAGCAGTTCTTC.